Reported below is one TCR beta chain. Its antigen is currently unknown. PCR involved 60 Vbeta and 13 Jbeta primers. Method: immunoSEQ multiplex PCR; TCRdb's copy keeps in-frame clones and lacks some. The sample has 90,000 to 120,000 clones; around 78% are singletons. Unmatched junction bases numbered 12, after V lost 0 bases and J lost 7 bases. CDR3 length: 16 residues. Germline V gene sequence: CDR1 SGHRS, CDR2 YFSETQ. The entry originates in a study of cytomegalovirus exposure and HLA in healthy donors. About the research overall: Unique TCRs numbering approximately 80 million, obtained from HLA-typed donors, made up an early data release. General observations from the study: The classifier reportedly diagnosed cytomegalovirus status with high specificity and sensitivity. Productive status was seen about 87% or about 30% of the time for most TCR beta V segments in an earlier analysis. Three chains linked to CMV were shown in vitro to be specific for CMV antigens.

This TCR came from a man under 40 in good health and CMV-seronegative. This sequence joins TRBV5-1 and TRBJ1-2; 7 nucleotides agree with TRBD1. The material sequenced was PBMCs. CDR3 protein: CASSLARGDSSGGYTF. Here the CDR3 DNA reads TGCGCCAGCAGCTTGGCCAGGGGGGACAGTTCGGGTGGCTACACCTTC.